A selection of T cell receptor beta chains follows, all from one sample in a study of blood T cell repertoires in COVID-19. Clones were sequenced by immunoSEQ multiplex PCR, and TCRdb holds only the in-frame ones, with some missing. The sample includes 60,000 or so clones, 65% to 85% of them seen just once. Sequenced sample: peripheral blood. These receptors originate from a man aged 25 to 40 with COVID-19, enrolled during active disease. CDR3s include the opening cysteine and the closing phenylalanine or tryptophan. The order of the fields is V gene, D gene, J gene, CDR3 length, clone size, CDR3 protein, CDR3 DNA. A D gene is named only where the DNA matches it firmly. Not all rows give a size; the values are once, few, many and, for expanded clones, a class.

>TRBV11-2|.|TRBJ1-1|16|.
CASSHEPGAQRTEAFF
TGTGCCAGCAGCCACGAACCGGGAGCTCAGAGGACTGAAGCTTTCTTT
>TRBV29-1|.|TRBJ1-1|16|.
CSVEGMESGEYTEAFF
TGCAGCGTTGAGGGAATGGAAAGCGGGGAATACACTGAAGCTTTCTTT
>TRBV15|.|TRBJ2-4|18|once
CATSRDLGRAGAKNIQYF
TGTGCCACCAGCAGAGATCTAGGGCGAGCGGGAGCCAAAAACATTCAGTACTTC
>TRBV9|TRBD2|TRBJ2-5|16|.
CASSQRLAGGQETQYF
TGTGCCAGCAGTCAACGACTAGCGGGAGGGCAAGAGACCCAGTACTTC
>TRBV6-4|.|TRBJ2-7|13|.
CATPVGTAPGQYF
TGTGCCACCCCAGTCGGGACTGCCCCCGGGCAGTACTTC
>TRBV6-5|.|TRBJ2-7|14|.
CASSPTGTFYEQYF
TGTGCCAGCAGTCCGACCGGGACATTCTACGAGCAGTACTTC
>TRBV19|TRBD1|TRBJ1-5|17|few
CASSVWTGGESNQPQHF
TGTGCCAGTAGTGTTTGGACAGGGGGTGAGAGCAATCAGCCCCAGCATTTT
>TRBV27|.|TRBJ1-4|13|.
CASSSGGAEKLFF
TGTGCCAGCAGTTCTGGAGGGGCCGAAAAACTGTTTTTT
>TRBV7-9|.|TRBJ1-1|13|.
CASSLGLDTEAFF
TGTGCCAGCAGCTTGGGGCTTGACACTGAAGCTTTCTTT
>TRBV10-3|TRBD2|TRBJ2-1|17|.
CAISESSSGSSMNEQFF
TGTGCCATCAGTGAGTCGTCTAGCGGGAGCTCCATGAATGAGCAGTTCTTC
>TRBV7-9|TRBD1|TRBJ2-5|15|.
CASSRRTGGAETQYF
TGTGCCAGCAGCCGTCGGACAGGGGGGGCGGAGACCCAGTACTTC
>TRBV4-1|TRBD2|TRBJ2-2|20|.
CASSQIPVIAGESGTGELFF
TGCGCCAGCAGCCAAATCCCCGTAATAGCGGGAGAATCGGGGACCGGGGAGCTGTTTTTT
>TRBV20-1|TRBD2|TRBJ2-1|14|.
CSASSSGRALRQFF
TGCAGTGCTAGTTCCAGCGGGAGGGCCCTCAGGCAGTTCTTC
>TRBV6-5|TRBD1|TRBJ2-7|15|.
CASRRDRSSSYEQYF
TGTGCCAGCAGGAGGGACAGATCGAGCTCCTACGAGCAGTACTTC
>TRBV2|.|TRBJ2-7|11|.
CASKGPFEQYF
TGTGCCAGCAAGGGGCCTTTCGAGCAGTACTTC
>TRBV30|TRBD1|TRBJ2-7|14|.
CAWSIGTGSYEQYF
TGTGCCTGGAGTATCGGGACAGGGTCTTACGAGCAGTACTTC
>TRBV10-2|TRBD1|TRBJ1-2|14|.
CASSLTGRNYGYTF
TGCGCCAGCAGTCTGACAGGGCGAAACTATGGCTACACCTTC
>TRBV28|.|TRBJ2-7|13|.
CASNGGAPYEQYF
TGTGCCAGCAATGGGGGGGCCCCCTACGAGCAGTACTTC
>TRBV11-2|.|TRBJ2-3|16|few
CASNFVGGPFTDTQYF
TGTGCCAGCAACTTCGTAGGGGGACCGTTCACAGATACGCAGTATTTT
>TRBV11-2|TRBD1|TRBJ1-4|15|.
CASSKGTGGDEKLFF
TGTGCCAGCAGCAAAGGGACAGGGGGCGATGAAAAACTGTTTTTT
>TRBV18|.|TRBJ1-1|16|.
CASSPTLGARGTEAFF
TGTGCCAGCTCACCAACTTTGGGGGCGAGGGGCACTGAAGCTTTCTTT
>TRBV12-3/TRBV12-4|TRBD1|TRBJ1-1|13|.
CASSLQGRTEAFF
TGTGCCAGCAGCCTACAGGGGCGCACTGAAGCTTTCTTT
>TRBV28|.|TRBJ1-1|12|.
CASSSMNTEAFF
TGTGCCAGCAGCTCTATGAACACTGAAGCTTTCTTT
>TRBV4-2|TRBD1|TRBJ1-1|15|.
CASSQEGQANTEAFF
TGTGCCAGCAGCCAAGAGGGACAGGCAAACACTGAAGCTTTCTTT
>TRBV4-3|.|TRBJ2-2|16|.
CASSQEGGVSTGELFF
TGCGCCAGCAGCCAAGAAGGCGGTGTGTCCACCGGGGAGCTGTTTTTT
>TRBV6-5|.|TRBJ1-5|14|.
CASKAGDSNQPQHF
TGTGCCAGCAAGGCAGGGGATAGCAATCAGCCCCAGCATTTT
>TRBV7-9|.|TRBJ2-7|13|.
CASSPGRGYEQYF
TGTGCCAGCAGCCCCGGACGGGGCTACGAGCAGTACTTC
>TRBV19|TRBD2|TRBJ2-1|17|.
CASSIGRGGTYYNEQFF
TGTGCCAGTAGTATCGGGAGGGGGGGGACCTACTACAATGAGCAGTTCTTC
>TRBV4-1|TRBD2|TRBJ2-1|15|.
CASRQSSGVNNEQFF
TGCGCCAGCAGACAAAGTAGCGGGGTGAACAATGAGCAGTTCTTC
>TRBV11-2|TRBD1|TRBJ1-1|14|.
CASRGTGTNTEAFF
TGTGCCAGCAGGGGGACAGGGACGAACACTGAAGCTTTCTTT
>TRBV7-8|TRBD2|TRBJ2-5|15|.
CASSAGLAVGETQYF
TGTGCCAGCAGCGCCGGACTAGCGGTTGGAGAGACCCAGTACTTC
>TRBV6-2/TRBV6-3|TRBD2|TRBJ2-7|15|.
CASSGLLAGSYEQYF
TGTGCCAGCAGTGGCTTACTAGCGGGATCTTACGAGCAGTACTTC
>TRBV28|TRBD2|TRBJ2-7|15|.
CASSFSGLGVYEQYF
TGTGCCAGCAGTTTCTCCGGACTAGGAGTCTACGAGCAGTACTTC
>TRBV7-6|TRBD2|TRBJ2-7|15|.
CASSKELAGAYEQYF
TGTGCCAGCAGCAAAGAACTAGCGGGAGCCTACGAGCAGTACTTC
>TRBV18|.|TRBJ2-5|13|.
CASSLGAREAQYF
TGTGCCAGCTCCCTCGGGGCCAGGGAGGCCCAGTACTTC
>TRBV15|.|TRBJ2-7|14|.
CATSPPTSGSEQYF
TGTGCCACCTCCCCTCCAACCTCTGGTAGCGAGCAGTACTTC
>TRBV28|TRBD1|TRBJ2-5|14|.
CASVKTGIGETQYF
TGTGCCAGTGTTAAGACAGGGATTGGGGAGACCCAGTACTTC
>TRBV4-2|.|TRBJ1-5|14|.
CASSLPGGDQPQHF
TGTGCCAGCAGCCTACCCGGGGGAGATCAGCCCCAGCATTTT
>TRBV30|.|TRBJ1-5|13|.
CAWSQNGNQPQHF
TGTGCCTGGAGTCAAAATGGCAATCAGCCCCAGCATTTT
>TRBV9|.|TRBJ1-5|15|.
CASSVAPGRGQPQHF
TGTGCCAGCAGCGTAGCTCCAGGGAGGGGCCAGCCCCAGCATTTT
>TRBV6-4|TRBD1|TRBJ2-7|13|.
CASSRDRADEQYF
TGTGCCAGCAGCCGGGACAGGGCGGACGAGCAGTACTTC
>TRBV19|TRBD2|TRBJ2-1|18|.
CASLRTSGSSGSYNEQFF
TGTGCCAGCCTCCGGACTAGCGGGAGTTCGGGCTCCTACAATGAGCAGTTCTTC
>TRBV7-2|.|TRBJ1-3|15|.
CASSLYGQIGNTIYF
TGTGCCAGCAGCTTATACGGACAGATTGGAAACACCATATATTTT
>TRBV28|.|TRBJ1-1|12|few
CASTDTNTEAFF
TGTGCCAGCACGGACACCAACACTGAAGCTTTCTTT
>TRBV19|TRBD1|TRBJ2-7|15|once
CASKRAGGDGYEQYF
TGTGCCTCTAAGAGGGCAGGGGGCGACGGCTACGAGCAGTACTTC
>TRBV6-5|TRBD1|TRBJ2-3|15|.
CASSNYGQGPDTQYF
TGTGCCAGCAGCAACTATGGACAGGGCCCAGATACGCAGTATTTT
>TRBV11-2|.|TRBJ1-1|11|.
CASSLAYQAFF
TGTGCCAGCAGCTTAGCGTATCAAGCTTTCTTT
>TRBV28|.|TRBJ1-1|15|.
CASSLLGVLNTEAFF
TGTGCCAGCAGCCTCCTCGGGGTTCTGAACACTGAAGCTTTCTTT
>TRBV19|.|TRBJ2-2|15|.
CASSIGLRNTGELFF
TGTGCCAGTAGTATAGGACTGAGGAACACCGGGGAGCTGTTTTTT
>TRBV19|TRBD1|TRBJ2-7|15|.
CASSIAGQGSHEQYF
TGTGCCAGTAGTATCGCGGGACAGGGTTCCCACGAGCAGTACTTC
>TRBV7-2|.|TRBJ2-3|14|.
CASSLERGTDTQYF
TGTGCCAGCAGCTTAGAGCGGGGCACAGATACGCAGTATTTT
>TRBV7-8|.|TRBJ2-1|17|once
CASSPADTAFFYNEQFF
TGTGCCAGCAGCCCCGCGGATACTGCGTTCTTTTACAATGAGCAGTTCTTC
>TRBV6-5|.|TRBJ2-2|16|.
CASSYQTGSNTGELFF
TGTGCCAGCAGTTACCAGACAGGATCGAACACCGGGGAGCTGTTTTTT
>TRBV7-2|.|TRBJ2-3|14|once
CASSSPGSPDTQYF
TGTGCCAGCAGCTCCCCGGGGTCCCCAGATACGCAGTATTTT
>TRBV7-9|.|TRBJ1-3|15|.
CASSPGTGFQGTIYF
TGTGCCAGCAGCCCAGGAACAGGGTTTCAGGGCACCATATATTTT
>TRBV28|.|TRBJ1-1|14|.
CASSPRGYEIEAFF
TGTGCCAGCAGTCCTCGGGGGTATGAGATTGAAGCTTTCTTT
>TRBV19|.|TRBJ1-1|15|few
CASSIGGALNTEAFF
TGTGCCAGTAGTATAGGGGGCGCCTTGAACACTGAAGCTTTCTTT
>TRBV10-3|.|TRBJ1-2|14|.
CAISLEGVAYGYTF
TGTGCCATCAGTTTGGAAGGAGTGGCCTATGGCTACACCTTC
>TRBV30|.|TRBJ2-1|15|.
CAWSVVADSYNEQFF
TGTGCCTGGAGTGTAGTAGCGGACTCCTACAATGAGCAGTTCTTC